Below are 30 T cell receptor beta chains sequenced from a single sample in a study of graft-versus-host responses after intestinal transplantation. Using immunoSEQ multiplex PCR, the repertoire was profiled, and TCRdb retains in-frame clones only, with some absent. This table holds about 71,000 clones, roughly 94% found once. These TCRs' antigens remain unknown. This specimen consisted of unstimulated CD8+ T cells sorted from spleen or lymph node cells, obtained before intestinal transplant. Every receptor here comes from a human donor who received an intestinal transplant.

This clone has just one count. The chain uses TRBV4-1 and TRBJ1-1; D is perhaps TRBD1 (5 bases). Trimming stripped 0 bases from V and 6 bases from J, with 17 bases between. Germline CDR1 and CDR2: MGHRA and YSYEKL. The length of the CDR3 is 16 residues. CDR3 in amino acids: CASSQEEGWGFSEAFF. The DNA for the CDR3 is TGCGCCAGCAGCCAAGAAGAAGGCTGGGGGTTTTCTGAAGCTTTCTTT.

This clone was seen more than once but under ten times. This chain joins TRBV27 and TRBJ2-3, with 7 bases that match TRBD1. The junction had 12 bases not matched to a gene; V was cut back by 5 bases and J by 7 bases. CDR1 and CDR2 (germline): MNHEY, SMNVEV (reference sequence). The CDR3 covers 15 residues. The CDR3 nucleotides read TGTGCCAGCAGTCGCCGGGACAGCCCCACGAATACGCAGTATTTT. Protein sequence: CASSRRDSPTNTQYF.

This chain connects TRBV27 to TRBJ1-1; D not resolved. V was shortened by 6 bases and J by 0 bases, with 11 bases between the two germline ends. Germline V lookup: CDR1 MNHEY, CDR2 SMNVEV (reference sequence). This CDR3 is 14 amino acids long. In nucleotides, the CDR3 is TGTGCCAGCAGAACCTCGGAGGTGAACACTGAAGCTTTCTTT. This codes for CASRTSEVNTEAFF.

The chain is built from TRBV10-1 and TRBJ2-7; 9 bases agree with TRBD1. This CDR3 has 17 residues. From germline, CDR1 is WNHNN and CDR2 SYGVQD (reference sequence). V lost 3 bases to trimming and J lost 2 bases; unmatched junction nucleotides: 11. This chain's CDR3 is CASSEYPRDRVTYEQYF. CDR3 coding DNA: TGCGCCAGCAGTGAATACCCTCGGGACAGGGTGACCTACGAGCAGTACTTC.

CDR3 residues: CASSPRTDSNQPQHF. The CDR3 region has the DNA TGTGCCAGCAGCCCACGGACCGATAGCAATCAGCCCCAGCATTTT. The chain uses TRBV28 and TRBJ1-5; no reliable D call. The CDR3 sequence is 15 residues long. Germline CDR1 MDHEN, CDR2 SYDVKM. The V and J ends lost 6 bases and 0 bases respectively, with 12 bases between them. The variable domain in full, completed from reference TRBV28 and TRBJ1-5, reads DVKVTQSSRYLVKRTGEKVFLECVQDMDHENMFWYRQDPGLGLRLIYFSYDVKMKEKGDIPEGYSVSREKKERFSLILESASTNQTSMYLCASSPRTDSNQPQHFGDGTRLSIL.

The rearrangement joins TRBV27 to TRBJ2-7; the D gene is possibly TRBD2 (6 bases). The CDR3 has 15 residues. Germline V lookup: CDR1 MNHEY, CDR2 SMNVEV (reference sequence). The V gene lost 5 bases and the J gene lost 0 bases, with 14 bases spanning the gap. The DNA of the CDR3 is TGTGCCAGCAGTCCAGGGACTGGGACCTCCTACGAGCAGTACTTC. Translated, it gives CASSPGTGTSYEQYF.

The chain uses TRBV6-5 and TRBJ1-5; D possibly corresponds to TRBD1 (6 bases). There are 15 residues in the CDR3. Trimming cost V 5 bases and J 1 base, with 12 bases left between them. Germline V gene lookup returns CDR1 MNHEY and CDR2 SVGAGI. CDR3 in DNA: TGTGCCAGCAGTCCCGGGACACTCAGCAATCAGCCCCAGCATTTT. This encodes CASSPGTLSNQPQHF.

The gene calls are TRBV7-7 and TRBJ2-5, with a tentative D call TRBD2 (7 bases). Per the germline V gene, CDR1 is SSHAT and CDR2 is FNYEAQ (reference sequence). The CDR3 consists of 15 residues. V lost 5 bases, J lost 1 base, and 14 bases lay in between. Here the CDR3 reads CASSPNREGQETQYF. The DNA for the CDR3 is TGTGCCAGCAGCCCCAACAGGGAGGGCCAAGAGACCCAGTACTTC. Supplemented by reference TRBV7-7 and TRBJ2-5, the full variable domain reads GAGVSQSPRYKVTKRGQDVTLRCDPISSHATLYWYQQALGQGPEFLTYFNYEAQPDKSGLPSDRFSAERPEGSISTLTIQRTEQRDSAMYRCASSPNREGQETQYFGPGTRLLVL.

The chain is built from TRBV5-8 and TRBJ1-3, with 7 bases matching TRBD1. The CDR3 has 13 amino acids. The trim removed 5 bases at V and 8 bases at J, leaving 7 bases unmatched. CDR1 SGHTS and CDR2 YDEGEE come from the germline V gene. Here the CDR3 reads CASRRQGGDTIYF. The CDR3 bases are TGTGCCAGCAGACGACAGGGCGGGGACACCATATATTTT.

This clone was counted only a few times. V usage is TRBV27 and J usage is TRBJ2-3; 13 bases line up with TRBD2. This CDR3 has 15 amino acids. Germline CDR1 is MNHEY and CDR2 is SMNVEV (reference sequence). Germline trimming cut 6 bases from V and 4 bases from J; bases unmatched to any gene: 4. The CDR3 here is CASSQTSGRSDTQYF. The CDR3 DNA reads TGTGCCAGCAGCCAGACTAGCGGGAGGTCAGATACGCAGTATTTT.

This chain uses TRBV7-9 with TRBJ2-7, with D perhaps TRBD1 (5 bases). Trimming cost V 5 bases and J 5 bases, with 13 bases left between them. The germline V gene has CDR1 SEHNR and CDR2 FQNEAQ (reference sequence). This CDR3 has 13 amino acids. CDR3 nucleotides: TGTGCCAGCAGCGTAACGGTGACAGACGAGCAGTACTTC. This encodes CASSVTVTDEQYF. Filled out from reference TRBV7-9 and TRBJ2-7, the complete variable domain reads DTGVSQNPRHKITKRGQNVTFRCDPISEHNRLYWYRQTLGQGPEFLTYFQNEAQLEKSRLLSDRFSAERPKGSFSTLEIQRTEQGDSAMYLCASSVTVTDEQYFGPGTRLTVT.

The chain is built from TRBV4-1 and TRBJ2-2; 8 bases match TRBD1. Germline CDR1 and CDR2: MGHRA and YSYEKL. After removal of 1 base from V and 4 bases from J, the junction contained 2 bases not matched to a gene. This CDR3 is built from 15 residues. DNA for the CDR3: TGCGCCAGCAGCCAAGTGGGGACAGGCACCGGGGAGCTGTTTTTT. The encoded protein is CASSQVGTGTGELFF.

This sequence joins TRBV4-1 and TRBJ2-7; D gene uncertain. Germline CDR1 and CDR2: MGHRA and YSYEKL. Trimming removed 0 bases at V and 4 bases at J, with 16 bases between. The CDR3 spans 16 residues. CDR3 DNA sequence: TGCGCCAGCAGCCAAGAGACGACGGAGCAGCATTACGAGCAGTACTTC. Protein sequence: CASSQETTEQHYEQYF.

The chain employs TRBV5-1 and TRBJ2-6; the D gene is possibly TRBD2 (7 bases). The germline V gene has CDR1 SGHRS and CDR2 YFSETQ. The CDR3 is 17 amino acids. The ends were cut back, 1 base at V and 0 bases at J, with 11 bases in the middle. The chain's CDR3 is CASSLRGGASGANVLTF. In nucleotides, the CDR3 is TGCGCCAGCAGCTTGAGGGGGGGGGCCTCTGGGGCCAACGTCCTGACTTTC.

The V and J genes are TRBV2 and TRBJ2-5; D is possibly TRBD1 (5 bases). The CDR3 contains 14 residues. The germline CDR1 and CDR2 sequences are SNHLY and FYNNEI. V lost 3 bases and J lost 3, with 11 bases in between. CDR3 region: CASSDFRAEETQYF. The CDR3 nucleotides are TGTGCCAGCAGTGATTTCAGGGCCGAAGAGACCCAGTACTTC.

The sample holds one count of this clone. This chain connects TRBV27 to TRBJ2-1; the D gene is possibly TRBD2 (5 bases). With 4 bases removed from V and 6 bases from J, the gap between germline ends came to 13 bases. The CDR3 loop spans 14 amino acids. CDR1 and CDR2 from the germline V gene are MNHEY and SMNVEV (reference sequence). In DNA, the CDR3 is TGTGCCAGCAGTTCCCCCGCTAGCATCAATGAGCAGTTCTTC. Translated: CASSSPASINEQFF.

The chain is built from TRBV5-6 and TRBJ1-2; 9 positions agree with TRBD1. With 3 bases clipped from V and 7 bases from J, the junction kept 7 bases outside the gene matches. Germline CDR1 is SGHDT and CDR2 is YYEEEE. This CDR3 contains 14 residues. The CDR3 reads CASSSRGQGGGYTF. The CDR3 DNA reads as TGTGCCAGCAGCTCCAGGGGACAGGGCGGTGGCTACACCTTC.

The V and J genes are TRBV5-1 and TRBJ1-6; D not resolved. Trimming removed 0 bases from V and 5 bases from J, with 15 bases in between. CDR1 and CDR2 (germline): SGHRS, YFSETQ. This CDR3 spans 17 amino acids. As DNA, the CDR3 is TGCGCCAGCAGCTTGGGGGTCCCTGGGCGCCATAATTCACCCCTCCACTTT. It translates to CASSLGVPGRHNSPLHF.

This rearrangement joins TRBV9 to TRBJ1-1; D unresolved. V dropped 4 bases and J dropped 1 base, with 8 bases sitting between them. This CDR3 has 13 residues. CDR1 is SGDLS, CDR2 YYNGEE, per germline. The CDR3 coding sequence is TGTGCCAGCAGCCCCCCCCAGAACACTGAAGCTTTCTTT. Translation: CASSPPQNTEAFF. Together with reference TRBV9 and TRBJ1-1, the CDR3 gives the full variable domain: DSGVTQTPKHLITATGQRVTLRCSPRSGDLSVYWYQQSLDQGLQFLIQYYNGEERAKGNILERFSAQQFPDLHSELNLSSLELGDSALYFCASSPPQNTEAFFGQGTRLTVV.

In its sample, this clone was seen a few times. The chain couples TRBV5-1 to TRBJ1-1; TRBD1 matches at 7 bases. Germline V gene sequence: CDR1 SGHRS, CDR2 YFSETQ. With V trimmed by 4 bases and J by 2 bases, 14 bases remained unmatched. The CDR3 sequence is 17 residues long. Here the CDR3 DNA reads TGCGCCAGCAGCCCCCGACAGGGCCGGGGGAGAAACACTGAAGCTTTCTTT. It translates to CASSPRQGRGRNTEAFF.

The chain employs TRBV5-6 and TRBJ2-7; D gene unclear. Between the trimmed V and J ends, which lost 3 bases and 5 bases, there was a span of 15 bases. CDR1 is SGHDT, CDR2 YYEEEE, per germline. This CDR3 has 14 amino acids. This CDR3 reads CASSSRINSDEQYF. The CDR3 DNA is TGTGCCAGCAGCTCACGTATTAATTCGGACGAGCAGTACTTC.

The chain recombines TRBV6-5 with TRBJ2-4; D not certain. Per germline, CDR1 MNHEY and CDR2 SVGAGI. The CDR3 totals 16 residues. The ends were cut back, 0 bases at V and 1 base at J, with 10 bases in the middle. CDR3 protein: CASSYSGRFAKNIQYF. Here the CDR3 DNA reads TGTGCCAGCAGTTACTCAGGCCGATTCGCCAAAAACATTCAGTACTTC.

This chain connects TRBV15 to TRBJ1-2; 8 bases agree with TRBD1. J was trimmed by 8 bases and V by 0 bases; bases with no gene match: 17. The CDR3 spans 18 residues. Germline loops: CDR1 LNHNV, CDR2 YYDKDF (reference sequence). The CDR3 coding sequence is TGTGCCACCAGCAGAGAGTCTACTACTGCAGGGGGCGTTCACGGCTACACCTTC. Translated: CATSRESTTAGGVHGYTF.

This sequence joins TRBV10-3 and TRBJ1-2; possibly TRBD1 for D (5 bases). The CDR3 covers 17 residues. Germline V gene data show CDR1 as ENHRY and CDR2 as SYGVKD. The V end was cut by 0 bases, the J end by 2 bases, with 16 bases between. CDR3 protein: CAISESGQGGPNYGYTF. The CDR3 region has the DNA TGTGCCATCAGTGAGTCAGGGCAGGGCGGGCCAAACTATGGCTACACCTTC.

The V and J genes are TRBV7-7 and TRBJ2-1; TRBD2 agrees at 9 bases. CDR1 SSHAT and CDR2 FNYEAQ come from the germline V gene (reference sequence). Unmatched junction bases numbered 3, after V lost 3 bases and J lost 0 bases. The CDR3 length is 16 residues. The CDR3, as DNA: TGTGCCAGCAGCTTGAGCGGGAGGCCCTCCTACAATGAGCAGTTCTTC. It encodes CASSLSGRPSYNEQFF. Together with reference TRBV7-7 and TRBJ2-1, the CDR3 gives the full variable domain: GAGVSQSPRYKVTKRGQDVTLRCDPISSHATLYWYQQALGQGPEFLTYFNYEAQPDKSGLPSDRFSAERPEGSISTLTIQRTEQRDSAMYRCASSLSGRPSYNEQFFGPGTRLTVL.

The chain uses TRBV28 and TRBJ2-1, with D hard to call. V was shortened by 3 bases and J by 3 bases, with 9 bases between the two germline ends. Germline CDR1 is MDHEN and CDR2 is SYDVKM. This CDR3 comprises 14 residues. The CDR3 spells CASSFYGNYNEQFF. The CDR3 region has the DNA TGTGCCAGCAGTTTTTATGGAAACTACAATGAGCAGTTCTTC. Complete variable domain (other parts from reference TRBV28 and TRBJ2-1): DVKVTQSSRYLVKRTGEKVFLECVQDMDHENMFWYRQDPGLGLRLIYFSYDVKMKEKGDIPEGYSVSREKKERFSLILESASTNQTSMYLCASSFYGNYNEQFFGPGTRLTVL.

The chain joins TRBV4-2 to TRBJ2-1; 15 positions agree with TRBD2. After removal of 4 bases from V and 14 bases from J, the junction contained 9 bases not matched to a gene. The CDR3 is 15 residues long. CDR1 and CDR2 (germline): LGHNA, YNFKEQ. The CDR3 DNA sequence: TGTGCCAGCAGCCGAGGACTAGCGGGAGGGCTTAGGGAGTTCTTC. Translation gives CASSRGLAGGLREFF.

The chain combines TRBV5-1 with TRBJ1-1; 11 bases agree with TRBD1. The CDR3 length is 16 residues. Trimming took 4 bases from V and 4 from J; bases not matched to a gene: 9. Germline-derived CDR1 and CDR2 are SGHRS and YFSETQ. CDR3 residues: CASSLQNGTGGTEAFF. Here the CDR3 DNA reads TGCGCCAGCAGCCTGCAAAACGGGACAGGGGGCACTGAAGCTTTCTTT.

The chain joins TRBV10-3 to TRBJ1-6; no clear D gene. CDR1 is ENHRY, CDR2 SYGVKD, per germline. V was clipped by 3 bases and J by 5 bases, with 5 bases between them. There are 13 residues in the CDR3. CDR3 in DNA: TGTGCCATCAGTGAATCAGATAATTCACCCCTCCACTTT. As protein: CAISESDNSPLHF.

This CDR3 is CASSFSGRGYEQFF. CDR3 sequence (DNA): TGTGCCAGCAGTTTTAGCGGGAGAGGGTATGAGCAGTTCTTC. The J gene is TRBJ2-1, the V gene TRBV27; 9 bases match TRBD2. Trimming cost V 3 bases and J 8 bases; bases outside gene matches: 5. The CDR3 runs 14 residues. Germline assignment: CDR1 MNHEY and CDR2 SMNVEV (reference sequence).